A single sample gave rise to the 27 T cell receptor beta chains below, sequenced in a study of CD8 T cells in ankylosing spondylitis. Broader study findings: The study identified a TCR beta motif of several highly homologous variants that appeared characteristic of ankylosing spondylitis blood.

TCRdb called the 5' RACE reads again in MiXCR, with one record for every CDR3 protein. Of 500,000 to 550,000 distinct CDR3 sequences listed, roughly 12% are singletons. These receptors have no known antigen. What was sequenced was blood, either unsorted or a sorted T cell fraction (not recorded which). Receptor source: a male donor with ankylosing spondylitis.

This clonotype was detected ten times or more. The chain has TRBV20-1 and TRBJ2-1; no clear D gene. V gave up 3 bases and J gave up 5 bases, with 8 bases separating them. The CDR3 length is 12 residues. Germline loops: CDR1 DFQATT, CDR2 SNEGSKA (reference sequence). CDR3 coding DNA: TGCAGTGCTAGCGGTCAGAACAATGAGCAGTTCTTC. Its translation: CSASGQNNEQFF.

V and J are TRBV4-1 and TRBJ2-1; D not resolved. Trimming took off 1 base at V and 3 bases at J, with 13 bases between the two ends. The CDR3 is 16 amino acids. CDR1 is MGHRA and CDR2 is YSYEKL in the germline V gene. CDR3 sequence reads: CASSQGHAADYNEQFF. CDR3 coding DNA: TGCGCCAGCAGCCAAGGGCATGCGGCCGACTACAATGAGCAGTTCTTC.

This clonotype has just a few counts. This chain connects TRBV29-1 to TRBJ1-2, with D possibly matching TRBD1 (6 bases). V lost 6 bases, J lost 5 bases, and 10 bases lay in between. The CDR3 is 11 amino acids. CDR1 and CDR2 from the germline V gene are SQVTM and ANQGSEA. The CDR3 DNA is TGCAGCGTAGCAACAGGGTATGGCTACACCTTC. Protein: CSVATGYGYTF.

This clonotype was recorded at least ten times. The chain couples TRBV10-2 to TRBJ2-6; 8 bases align to TRBD1. Trimming at V came to 3 bases and at J to 4 bases, leaving 11 bases not matched to a gene. Per the germline V gene, CDR1 is WSHSY and CDR2 is SAAADI. This CDR3 has 18 amino acids. The CDR3 region is CASSEGTGKNLGANVLTF. DNA for the CDR3: TGCGCCAGCAGTGAAGGGACAGGCAAAAATCTGGGGGCCAACGTCCTGACTTTC.

The table lists this clonotype with a few counts. CDR3: CASSHGPSNTEAFF. The CDR3 DNA sequence: TGTGCCAGCAGCCACGGACCTTCGAACACTGAAGCTTTCTTT. The chain carries TRBV9 and TRBJ1-1; D gene unclear. Deletions cut 4 bases from V and 1 base from J, with 11 bases between. The CDR3 sequence is 14 residues long. Germline V gives CDR1 SGDLS, CDR2 YYNGEE.

The rearrangement joins TRBV12-3 or TRBV12-4 to TRBJ2-2; D unresolved. With 3 bases removed from V and 5 bases from J, the gap between germline ends came to 7 bases. The CDR3 covers 13 residues. CDR3: CASSFPATGELFF. In DNA form, the CDR3 reads TGTGCCAGCAGTTTTCCGGCGACCGGGGAGCTGTTTTTT.

The rearrangement uses TRBV7-8 and TRBJ1-2; 7 positions agree with TRBD1. CDR1 SGHVS and CDR2 FQNEAQ come from the germline V gene. Trimming cost V 5 bases and J 4 bases; bases outside gene matches: 4. This CDR3 is 13 amino acids long. CDR3 bases: TGTGCCAGCAGCCGAGACAGGGCCTATGGCTACACCTTC. It yields the protein CASSRDRAYGYTF.

Only a few counts were recorded for this clonotype. This chain uses TRBV5-4 with TRBJ1-1; 8 nucleotides agree with TRBD1. The CDR3 runs to 12 residues. With V trimmed by 2 bases and J by 10 bases, 4 bases remained unmatched. Looked up from germline, CDR1 is SGHNT and CDR2 is YYREEE (reference sequence). The CDR3 protein is CASSFTDRGAFF. The CDR3 DNA reads TGTGCCAGCAGCTTTACTGACAGGGGAGCTTTCTTT.

This clonotype was counted at least ten times. J is TRBJ1-5 and V is TRBV7-9; 9 bases fit TRBD1. This CDR3 contains 15 residues. Germline-derived CDR1 and CDR2 are SEHNR and FQNEAQ (reference sequence). Trimming at V came to 5 bases and at J to 2 bases, leaving 4 bases not matched to a gene. For the CDR3, the DNA is TGTGCCAGCAGCCCACAGGGGGCAGGCAATCAGCCCCAGCATTTT. It codes for CASSPQGAGNQPQHF.

The chain combines TRBV2 with TRBJ1-5, with D uncertain. CDR3 size: 16 residues. CDR1 SNHLY and CDR2 FYNNEI come from the germline V gene. With 6 bases removed from V and 0 bases from J, the gap between germline ends came to 15 bases. In DNA, the CDR3 is TGTGCCAGCAGACCGGACCTTACTCCTAGCAATCAGCCCCAGCATTTT. This translates into CASRPDLTPSNQPQHF.

This clonotype showed up just a few times. The chain couples TRBV4-1 to TRBJ2-1; 7 bases agree with TRBD2. The germline CDR1 and CDR2 sequences are MGHRA and YSYEKL. V was pared by 1 base and J by 6 bases, with 6 bases of the junction left unmatched. The CDR3 has 15 amino acids. The CDR3 reads CASSQGGRAVNEQFF. In nucleotides, the CDR3 is TGCGCCAGCAGCCAAGGGGGGAGGGCCGTCAATGAGCAGTTCTTC.

In its sample, this clonotype was seen many times. J is TRBJ1-3 and V is TRBV12-3 or TRBV12-4; 7 bases line up with TRBD1. CDR3 size: 12 residues. V trimming: 8 bases; J trimming: 4 bases; junction bases outside the gene matches: 2. The CDR3 is CASGTAGNTIYF. Written as DNA, the CDR3 is TGTGCCAGCGGGACAGCAGGAAACACCATATATTTT.

This clonotype has only a few counts. This rearrangement joins TRBV3-1 to TRBJ2-5; D possibly matches TRBD1 or TRBD2 (5 bases each). Germline V gene lookup returns CDR1 LGHDT and CDR2 YNNKEL (reference sequence). CDR3 length: 15 residues. Trimming left V 0 bases short and J 9 bases short, with 17 bases between. CDR3 residues: CASSQDILGPRAQYF. The CDR3 nucleotides are TGTGCCAGCAGCCAAGATATTCTGGGACCTAGAGCCCAGTACTTC.

The table lists this clonotype with a few counts. V and J are TRBV20-1 and TRBJ2-1; 7 bases are shared with TRBD2. CDR1 is DFQATT and CDR2 is SNEGSKA in the germline V gene (reference sequence). The V gene end was trimmed by 7 bases and the J gene end by 8 bases; junction bases not matched to a gene: 14. CDR3 length: 14 residues. CDR3 sequence: CSGTAGGSFHEQFF. The CDR3, as DNA: TGCAGTGGCACCGCCGGCGGGAGTTTCCATGAGCAGTTCTTC.

This clonotype was seen only a few times. The chain joins TRBV4-1 to TRBJ2-1; D may be TRBD1 or TRBD2 (5 bases each). The CDR3 consists of 14 residues. CDR1 MGHRA and CDR2 YSYEKL come from the germline V gene. Trimming left V 1 base short and J 7 bases short, with 11 bases between. The chain's CDR3 is CASSQGSWGNEQFF. Here the CDR3 DNA reads TGCGCCAGCAGCCAAGGCTCATGGGGGAATGAGCAGTTCTTC.

This clonotype came up many times. The chain recombines TRBV5-1 with TRBJ2-1, with TRBD2 identical over 9 bases. Germline CDR1 reads SGHRS; CDR2 reads YFSETQ. V shed 0 bases and J 10 bases; nucleotides not matched to a gene: 8. The CDR3 loop spans 15 amino acids. The CDR3 DNA sequence: TGCGCCAGCAGCTTGGCGGCTAGCGGGATTTTGGAGCAGTTCTTC. Protein sequence: CASSLAASGILEQFF.

This clonotype occurred many times. The J gene is TRBJ2-3, the V gene TRBV12-3 or TRBV12-4, with D tentatively TRBD1 (5 bases). The V end was cut by 7 bases, the J end by 3 bases, with 17 bases between. The CDR3 covers 15 residues. CDR3 protein: CASTLRTGSTDTQYF. CDR3 in DNA: TGTGCCAGCACACTGCGAACAGGTTCTACAGATACGCAGTATTTT.

CDR3 loop: CASSYENYNEQFF. The DNA of the CDR3 is TGTGCCAGCAGCTATGAGAACTACAATGAGCAGTTCTTC. The genes are TRBV13 and TRBJ2-1, with no clear D. Germline CDR1 reads PRHDT; CDR2 reads FYEKMQ (reference sequence). This CDR3 has 13 amino acids. With 4 bases removed from V and 3 bases from J, the gap between germline ends came to 7 bases.

This clonotype was detected only a few times. No conserved phenylalanine or tryptophan is present at the end of the CDR3, so a read error is the likely explanation. Because the CDR3's place on the DNA is in doubt, the DNA is left out and the CDR3 is given as listed by TCRdb. The rearrangement links TRBV12-3 or TRBV12-4 to TRBJ2-3. The CDR3 comprises 8 residues, both ends counted. CDR3 in amino acids: CASSPRPG.

This clonotype was detected a few times. The chain employs TRBV20-1 and TRBJ2-5; D possibly uses TRBD1 or TRBD2 (5 bases each). Trimming left V 4 bases short and J 2 bases short, with 14 bases between. The CDR3 extends over 14 amino acids. In germline, CDR1 is DFQATT, CDR2 SNEGSKA (reference sequence). The CDR3 DNA reads TGCAGTGCTACCCCACGGGACGGGCAAGAGACCCAGTACTTC. This encodes CSATPRDGQETQYF.

The V and J genes are TRBV20-1 and TRBJ2-3; D unclear. Trimming took off 6 bases at V and 4 bases at J, with 14 bases between the two ends. Germline V gives CDR1 DFQATT, CDR2 SNEGSKA (reference sequence). The CDR3 runs to 13 residues. The CDR3 here is CSARVSGSDTQYF. DNA of the CDR3: TGCAGTGCCCGGGTGTCTGGGTCAGATACGCAGTATTTT.

This clonotype came up many times. DNA for the CDR3: TGCGCCAGCAGCCCCGATCCGTCTTCCTACGAGCAGTACGTC. Amino acids: CASSPDPSSYEQYV. The rearrangement uses TRBV5-1 and TRBJ2-7; no clear D. The CDR3 sequence is 14 residues long. Germline V gene lookup returns CDR1 SGHRS and CDR2 YFSETQ. V was cut by 4 bases and J by 1 base, with 12 bases left in between.

This clonotype was picked up a small number of times. The CDR3 protein is CASSEQAVVANYGYTF. In nucleotides, the CDR3 is TGTGCCAGCAGTGAACAGGCAGTAGTTGCTAACTATGGCTACACCTTC. This sequence joins TRBV6-1 and TRBJ1-2, with D unclear. Trimming took off 2 bases at V and 0 bases at J, with 13 bases between the two ends. Germline CDR1 and CDR2: MNHNS and SASEGT. The CDR3 totals 16 residues.

This clonotype was observed a handful of times. The chain couples TRBV24-1 to TRBJ1-1; D remains unclear. Germline V gene data show CDR1 as KGHDR and CDR2 as SFDVKD. The CDR3 spans 15 residues. V was pared by 2 bases and J by 11 bases, with 20 bases between. The CDR3 loop reads CATSDSGEVGSGAFF. Written as DNA, the CDR3 is TGTGCCACCAGTGATTCCGGAGAGGTTGGCTCGGGGGCTTTCTTT.

The J gene is TRBJ2-3, the V gene TRBV24-1; a weak D match, TRBD2 (6 bases). The CDR3 contains 13 residues. The V gene's germline CDR1 is KGHDR and CDR2 SFDVKD. Trimming stripped 9 bases from V and 2 bases from J, with 11 bases between. The CDR3 sequence is CATRGTPTDTQYF. The CDR3 DNA reads as TGTGCCACCCGAGGGACTCCCACAGATACGCAGTATTTT.

This rearrangement joins TRBV30 to TRBJ2-7, with D maybe TRBD1 (6 bases). Trimming removed 3 bases at V and 7 bases at J, with 16 bases between. Germline V gene data show CDR1 as GTSNPN and CDR2 as SVGIG (reference sequence). The CDR3 runs to 13 residues. CDR3 coding DNA: TGTGCCTGGAGGATGGACAGTCGTTTAGAGCAGTACTTC. It encodes CAWRMDSRLEQYF.

This clonotype came up a few times. The chain is built from TRBV7-2 and TRBJ2-7; TRBD2 aligns across 14 bases. Germline CDR1 reads SGHTA; CDR2 reads FQGNSA. Trimming took 1 base from V and 4 from J; bases not matched to a gene: 0. The CDR3 contains 15 residues. The CDR3 here is CASSLGTSGGYEQYF. DNA for the CDR3: TGTGCCAGCAGCTTAGGGACTAGCGGGGGGTACGAGCAGTACTTC. Using reference TRBV7-2 and TRBJ2-7 for the parts outside the CDR3, the full variable domain is GAGVSQSPSNKVTEKGKDVELRCDPISGHTALYWYRQSLGQGLEFLIYFQGNSAPDKSGLPSDRFSAERTGGSVSTLTIQRTQQEDSAVYLCASSLGTSGGYEQYFGPGTRLTVT.